These T cell receptor beta chains were read from a single sample in a study of vaccination effects on CD4 cells after COVID-19. Clones were sequenced by immunoSEQ multiplex PCR, and TCRdb holds only the in-frame ones, with some missing. The sample consists of approximately 37,000 clones, around two thirds of them appearing once. No antigen is known for these receptors. The input for sequencing was CD4+ T cells from PBMCs cultured without peptide, taken after COVID-19 vaccination. Source of these receptors: a human donor who received a COVID-19 vaccine. The conserved cysteine and the conserved F or W are not part of the CDR3 here. Fields, in order: CDR3 length, J gene, V gene, CDR3 protein.

14	TRBJ1-2	TRBV3-1/TRBV3-2	ASSQEVIKSNYGYT
14	TRBJ1-5	TRBV7-8	ASSSSLTGGNQPQH
16	TRBJ2-5	TRBV7-9	ASSLISVRKLFGETQY
10	TRBJ1-4	TRBV14	ASSQGGGALF
10	TRBJ2-7	TRBV7-8	ASGREFYEQY
12	TRBJ2-1	TRBV3-1/TRBV3-2	ASSHWSLGNEQF
13	TRBJ2-7	TRBV6-5	ASSLSGGSSYEQY
14	TRBJ2-7	TRBV5-4	ASSSSIRTSYYEQY
12	TRBJ1-2	TRBV19	ASSIVEGSYGYT
11	TRBJ1-2	TRBV19	ASRSGGSYGYT
16	TRBJ2-1	TRBV25-1	ASSTPSWGVGSYNEQF
14	TRBJ2-7	TRBV4-1	ASSQLNLVSVGEQY
13	TRBJ1-1	TRBV5-1	ASSWEQGVSTEAF
13	TRBJ2-5	TRBV4-1	ASSQDLTRGQTQY
13	TRBJ2-1	TRBV5-1	ASSGTGELYNEQF
13	TRBJ1-5	TRBV21-1	ASTDTRELDQPQH
11	TRBJ2-7	TRBV3-1/TRBV3-2	ASSSGTVYEQY
14	TRBJ2-1	TRBV7-7	ASSLGRLVSYNEQF
12	TRBJ2-1	TRBV6-2/TRBV6-3	ASSSRDREAEQF
12	TRBJ1-5	TRBV20-1	SASIGTDNQPQH
12	TRBJ1-5	TRBV19	ASSGTGSNQPQH
14	TRBJ2-5	TRBV7-7	ASSLAPGRSEETQY
11	TRBJ1-2	TRBV5-5	ASWDSANYGYT
11	TRBJ1-1	TRBV29-1	SVFRTSSTEAF
13	TRBJ1-2	TRBV5-1	ASSFNAGIDYGYT
16	TRBJ2-1	TRBV12-5	ASGLPMGLAGLNFGRF
15	TRBJ2-6	TRBV3-1/TRBV3-2	ASSPGLAESGANVLT
14	TRBJ2-1	TRBV11-3	ASSRGTSGGDNEQF
16	TRBJ1-3	TRBV4-1	ASSQDRGGHLSGNTIY
12	TRBJ1-2	TRBV6-1	ASSEALGGGGYT
13	TRBJ1-5	TRBV5-4	ASSSGGNSNQPQH
15	TRBJ1-2	TRBV4-1	ASSPGGLLLGDYGYT
13	TRBJ2-2	TRBV24-1	ATSDLGRGTGELF
15	TRBJ2-7	TRBV4-2	ASSQDLGGGLSYEQY
15	TRBJ1-3	TRBV28	ASSSRGGDRPRNTIY
14	TRBJ1-2	TRBV29-1	SGMIKQGPISYGYT
11	TRBJ2-3	TRBV29-1	SVGLARTDTQY
13	TRBJ2-5	TRBV2	ASRQGGTEQETQY
16	TRBJ2-2	TRBV14	ASSPAGGRGLTPGGLF
12	TRBJ2-7	TRBV6-6	ASSIQTGPYEQY
11	TRBJ2-5	TRBV6-5	ASSSSGTSLIY
15	TRBJ2-6	TRBV5-4	ASSLDLGAPGANVLT
10	TRBJ2-1	TRBV5-1	ASSLGGYEQF
14	TRBJ2-1	TRBV6-1	ASSGDKPSSYNEQF
14	TRBJ2-1	TRBV19	ASSIERGLYYNEQF
12	TRBJ1-2	TRBV2	ASSDRISNYGYT
13	TRBJ2-7	TRBV3-1/TRBV3-2	ASSQVLAGGTEQY
14	TRBJ2-1	TRBV6-5	ASSYSTGTGRNEQF
13	TRBJ1-1	TRBV5-1	ASSLSGVTVAEAF
11	TRBJ1-2	TRBV19	ASTKGGPGGYT
12	TRBJ2-3	TRBV12-5	ASGSGGTTDTQY